These 5 T cell receptor beta chains originate from one sample sequenced in a study of spatial heterogeneity in lung cancer. MiXCR, run by TCRdb on the 5' RACE reads, gives a single entry per CDR3 protein. The profile covers roughly 9,800 distinct CDR3 sequences, with 5% to 6.5% appearing a single time and 25% to 30% taken by the ten largest. Time point specified: sample taken at primary tumor resection. Researchers sequenced whole RNA taken from tumor, nontumor lung or frozen PBMC without sorting. The sample was PBMCs, taken at surgery. These receptors were taken from a male donor with early-stage non-small cell lung cancer.

With regard to this clonotype: A much larger clone lies a single base off, so this may be a read error. The V and J genes are TRBV7-9 and TRBJ2-3; 9 bases fit TRBD2. This CDR3 has 17 residues. Germline V gene data show CDR1 as SEHNR and CDR2 as FQNEAQ (reference sequence). For the CDR3, the DNA is TGTGCCAGCAGTTCCCAACTAACGGCGGGGGGGACAGATACGCGGTATTTT. Translated: CASSSQLTAGGTDTRYF.

By share of the sample, this clonotype is medium-sized. The chain carries TRBV29-1 and TRBJ2-2; 7 nucleotides align to TRBD1. CDR1 SQVTM and CDR2 ANQGSEA come from the germline V gene. The CDR3 is 14 residues long. With V trimmed by 1 base and J by 5 bases, 4 bases remained unmatched. In nucleotides, the CDR3 is TGCAGCGTTGAAGGGGCCAGGGGGACCGGGGAGCTGTTTTTT. Protein sequence: CSVEGARGTGELFF.

There are many counts of this clonotype. This chain joins TRBV18 and TRBJ2-7; D is unclear. The CDR3 is made up of 16 amino acids. Trimming shortened V by 2 bases and J by 0 bases, and 14 bases separated the two germline ends. Germline lookup yields CDR1 KGHSH and CDR2 LQKENI. The chain's CDR3 is CASSPIPRPSSYEQYF. CDR3 DNA: TGTGCCAGCTCACCAATTCCGAGACCGAGCTCCTACGAGCAGTACTTC.

This clonotype was recorded at least ten times. The chain uses TRBV23-1 and TRBJ2-7; 8 positions match TRBD1. TRBV23-1 has ORF status, its function being uncertain. The CDR3 is 13 amino acids. The trim removed 8 bases at V and 3 bases at J, leaving 6 bases unmatched. The CDR3 loop is CASWRDRIYEQYF. The CDR3, as DNA: TGCGCCAGCTGGCGGGACAGGATCTACGAGCAGTACTTC.

This clonotype was seen at least ten times. J is TRBJ1-1 and V is TRBV25-1; D remains unclear. The CDR3 length is 12 residues. CDR1 and CDR2 (germline): MGHDK, SYGVNS. V shed 10 bases and J shed 0 bases, with 9 bases lying between them. The CDR3 DNA is TGTGCCATACGGGAAATGAACACTGAAGCTTTCTTT. Amino acids: CAIREMNTEAFF.